The clone carrying this T cell receptor (beta chain) was observed at least ten times. CDR3 length: 13 amino acids. CDR1 is MDHEN and CDR2 is SYDVKM in the germline V gene. V lost 8 bases and J lost 3; bases outside the gene matches: 4. This record belongs to a study of spatial heterogeneity in lung cancer. Stated time point: sample taken at primary tumor resection. In TCRdb, the 5' RACE reads were re-called with MiXCR into one record per CDR3 protein. The repertoire holds about 61,000 distinct CDR3 sequences, about 5.9% seen once, with approximately 15% in the top ten. The chain joins TRBV28 to TRBJ2-1; 7 positions agree with TRBD2. The sample was PBMCs, taken at surgery. The TCR sequence derives from a female donor with early-stage non-small cell lung cancer. The CDR3 loop reads CASPRTSYNEQFF. The CDR3 DNA follows: TGTGCCAGCCCCCGGACTAGCTACAATGAGCAGTTCTTC.